The 25 T cell receptor beta chains reported below all come from one sample, sequenced in a study of T cells in Graves' hyperthyroidism and ophthalmopathy. What was amplified from RNA transcripts were TCR beta CDR3 regions. HTBI primers were employed in a first-round RT-PCR of the TCR CDR3. Each CDR3 protein is one row after TCRdb ran MiXCR on the multiplex PCR reads. Of around 540,000 distinct CDR3 sequences listed, 15% to 20% are singletons. The sequenced material came from blood. The receptors shown here come from a woman aged 25 to 39 with Graves' ophthalmopathy.

This clonotype was recorded at least ten times. This CDR3 reads CASSQGRWRSSYEQYF. CDR3 DNA sequence: TGCGCCAGCAGCCAAGGACGTTGGCGGAGCTCCTACGAGCAGTACTTC. J is TRBJ2-7 and V is TRBV4-1; D unresolved. Germline CDR1 and CDR2: MGHRA and YSYEKL. This CDR3 is built from 16 residues. V was cut by 1 base and J by 0 bases, with 13 bases left in between.

This clonotype came up a few times. V gene TRBV7-9 combines with J gene TRBJ2-7; TRBD1 matches at 7 bases. Trimming took 5 bases from V and 4 from J; bases not matched to a gene: 5. CDR3 length: 13 amino acids. Per the germline V gene, CDR1 is SEHNR and CDR2 is FQNEAQ (reference sequence). Here the CDR3 reads CASSGDSRYEQYF. The CDR3 nucleotides read TGTGCCAGCAGCGGGGACAGCAGGTACGAGCAGTACTTC. The full variable domain, completed using reference TRBV7-9 and TRBJ2-7, is DTGVSQNPRHKITKRGQNVTFRCDPISEHNRLYWYRQTLGQGPEFLTYFQNEAQLEKSRLLSDRFSAERPKGSFSTLEIQRTEQGDSAMYLCASSGDSRYEQYFGPGTRLTVT.

This clonotype was seen ten or more times. An end of the junction differs from the germline gene, which may be a read error. J is TRBJ2-3 and V is TRBV5-1; tentatively, D is TRBD1 (6 bases). The CDR3 totals 14 residues. Germline V gene data show CDR1 as SGHRS and CDR2 as YFSETQ. Here the CDR3 DNA reads TGTGCCAGCAGTTTGGACAGAAGCACAGATACGCAGTATTTT. It yields the protein CASSLDRSTDTQYF.

In this sample, this clonotype turned up many times. The rearrangement uses TRBV20-1 and TRBJ1-5; 10 bases fit TRBD1. The germline V gene has CDR1 DFQATT and CDR2 SNEGSKA (reference sequence). After removal of 4 bases from V and 2 bases from J, the junction contained 8 bases not matched to a gene. The CDR3 sequence is 16 residues long. The chain's CDR3 is CSATVTGGYGNQPQHF. The CDR3 region has the DNA TGCAGTGCTACCGTGACAGGGGGCTATGGCAATCAGCCCCAGCATTTT.

There are a few counts of this clonotype. The chain has TRBV4-2 and TRBJ2-2, with D unclear. From germline, CDR1 is LGHNA and CDR2 YNFKEQ. V gave up 0 bases and J gave up 8 bases, with 13 bases separating them. This CDR3 has 15 amino acids. The CDR3 loop reads CASSQDRSPRGELFF. The CDR3 region has the DNA TGTGCCAGCAGCCAAGACCGTAGCCCTCGGGGGGAGCTGTTTTTT.

This rearrangement joins TRBV7-2 to TRBJ2-1; either TRBD1 or TRBD2 may supply D (5 bases each). V was shortened by 5 bases and J by 7 bases, with 9 bases between the two germline ends. Germline V lookup: CDR1 SGHTA, CDR2 FQGNSA. The CDR3 consists of 12 residues. The chain's CDR3 is CASSGTENEQFF. CDR3 sequence (DNA): TGTGCCAGCAGCGGGACGGAGAATGAGCAGTTCTTC.

This clonotype came up many times. This chain links TRBV20-1 with TRBJ2-7; tentatively, D is TRBD1 (6 bases). CDR1 is DFQATT, CDR2 SNEGSKA, per germline (reference sequence). The germline V and J ends were trimmed by 4 bases and 2 bases, with 21 bases remaining between them. The CDR3 spans 16 residues. Here the CDR3 DNA reads TGCAGTGCTATCAGACCCCTCGGACAGCTCCCCTACGAGCAGTACTTC. This encodes CSAIRPLGQLPYEQYF.

V gene TRBV29-1 combines with J gene TRBJ2-7, with D maybe TRBD1 (5 bases). Germline CDR1 SQVTM, CDR2 ANQGSEA. The CDR3 has 13 residues. Between the trimmed V and J ends, which lost 0 bases and 1 base, there was a span of 7 bases. The CDR3 loop is CSVEDDRSYEQYF. The CDR3 nucleotides are TGCAGCGTTGAAGACGACAGATCCTACGAGCAGTACTTC.

Comments on this clonotype: A much larger clone differs by one base, so this may be a read error. V and J are TRBV5-5 and TRBJ2-5; the match to TRBD1 covers 10 bases. V gave up 2 bases and J gave up 3 bases; unmatched junction bases: 1. Germline CDR1 is SGHKS and CDR2 is YYEKEE (reference sequence). There are 14 residues in the CDR3. CDR3 DNA sequence: TGTGCCAGCAGCTTCGGGACAGGGGAAGAGACCCAGTACTTC. Its translation: CASSFGTGEETQYF.

This clonotype was recorded many times. The chain has TRBV7-8 and TRBJ2-2, with D maybe TRBD1 (6 bases). The germline V and J ends were trimmed by 1 base and 1 base, with 7 bases remaining between them. From germline, CDR1 is SGHVS and CDR2 FQNEAQ. This CDR3 is 15 amino acids long. This CDR3 reads CASSLVQGNTGELFF. The CDR3 DNA reads as TGTGCCAGCAGCTTAGTACAGGGGAACACCGGGGAGCTGTTTTTT.

This clonotype has ten or more counts. The chain uses TRBV5-1 and TRBJ2-3; D not certain. With 0 bases removed from V and 0 bases from J, the gap between germline ends came to 8 bases. The germline gives CDR1 SGHRS, CDR2 YFSETQ. The CDR3 spans 15 residues. The CDR3 DNA reads as TGCGCCAGCAGCTTGGTCTCCGTTAGCACAGATACGCAGTATTTT. Translating gives CASSLVSVSTDTQYF.

DNA of the CDR3: TGTGCCAGCAGCGTAGGGATAGACAGGATTCTGAATGAGCAGTTCTTC. Encoded protein: CASSVGIDRILNEQFF. V gene TRBV9 combines with J gene TRBJ2-1, with a possible D match to TRBD1 (6 bases). Trimming left V 0 bases short and J 7 bases short, with 17 bases between. CDR3 size: 16 residues. The germline V gene encodes CDR1 SGDLS and CDR2 YYNGEE.

This CDR3 is CSAPGGNSGTSYNEQFF. The DNA of the CDR3 is TGCAGTGCGCCAGGTGGGAATAGCGGGACCAGTTACAATGAGCAGTTCTTC. V usage is TRBV20-1 and J usage is TRBJ2-1; 8 positions match TRBD2. V trimming: 6 bases; J trimming: 4 bases; junction bases outside the gene matches: 17. The V gene's germline CDR1 is DFQATT and CDR2 SNEGSKA (reference sequence). There are 17 residues in the CDR3.

This clonotype was seen ten or more times. V usage is TRBV18 and J usage is TRBJ1-2; 7 nucleotides line up with TRBD1. This CDR3 region has 14 residues. The germline gives CDR1 KGHSH, CDR2 LQKENI. V shed 3 bases and J 5 bases; nucleotides not matched to a gene: 6. CDR3: CASSPDREPYGYTF. CDR3 sequence (DNA): TGTGCCAGCTCACCCGACAGGGAACCTTATGGCTACACCTTC.

This clonotype was counted at least ten times. This chain connects TRBV7-2 to TRBJ2-7; 8 positions agree with TRBD2. This CDR3 is 15 amino acids long. Per germline, CDR1 SGHTA and CDR2 FQGNSA. Germline trimming cut 5 bases from V and 1 base from J; bases unmatched to any gene: 7. The CDR3 nucleotides read TGTGCCAGCAGCCGCGAGCGGGGGCTTTCCTACGAGCAGTACTTC. This gives the protein CASSRERGLSYEQYF.

The rearrangement joins TRBV5-8 to TRBJ1-1; no clear D. V lost 0 bases and J 0 bases, leaving 12 bases between the germline ends. The germline gives CDR1 SGHTS, CDR2 YDEGEE. The CDR3 has 16 residues. Written as DNA, the CDR3 is TGTGCCAGCAGCTTGGACGGAAGACTTATGAACACTGAAGCTTTCTTT. Protein sequence: CASSLDGRLMNTEAFF. Together with reference TRBV5-8 and TRBJ1-1, the CDR3 gives the full variable domain: EAGVTQSPTHLIKTRGQQATLRCSPISGHTSVYWYQQALGLGLQFLLWYDEGEERNRGNFPPRFSGRQFPNYSSELNVNALELEDSALYLCASSLDGRLMNTEAFFGQGTRLTVV.

Many counts were recorded for this clonotype. The chain has TRBV28 and TRBJ2-7; TRBD2 matches at 9 bases. CDR1 and CDR2 from the germline V gene are MDHEN and SYDVKM. Losses at the gene ends were 6 bases for V and 1 base for J; bases not matched to a gene: 7. The length of the CDR3 is 15 residues. The DNA of the CDR3 is TGTGCCAGCAGGTCCCCTGCGGGGGGGTCCTACGAGCAGTACTTC. Its translation is CASRSPAGGSYEQYF. The entire variable domain, with the rest obtained from reference TRBV28 and TRBJ2-7, is as follows: DVKVTQSSRYLVKRTGEKVFLECVQDMDHENMFWYRQDPGLGLRLIYFSYDVKMKEKGDIPEGYSVSREKKERFSLILESASTNQTSMYLCASRSPAGGSYEQYFGPGTRLTVT.

The table lists this clonotype with a count of one. This chain connects TRBV6-5 to TRBJ1-3; the D gene is possibly TRBD1 (6 bases). V shed 1 base and J shed 3 bases, with 7 bases lying between them. This CDR3 comprises 14 residues. Germline values: CDR1 MNHEY, CDR2 SVGAGI. This CDR3 is CASSYLGGGNTIYF. CDR3 coding DNA: TGTGCCAGCAGTTACTTAGGGGGTGGAAACACCATATATTTT.

This clonotype came up many times. This sequence joins TRBV11-3 and TRBJ2-1; no firm D call. In germline, CDR1 is SGHNT, CDR2 YENEEA. V was cut by 0 bases and J by 4 bases, with 4 bases left in between. CDR3 length equals 13 residues. The CDR3 region is CASSLDHYNEQFF. For the CDR3, the DNA is TGTGCCAGCAGCTTAGATCATTACAATGAGCAGTTCTTC.

This clonotype has more than one count but fewer than ten. This chain joins TRBV6-2 or TRBV6-3 and TRBJ2-7; 13 bases agree with TRBD2. This CDR3 region has 15 residues. The J segment lost 3 bases and the V segment lost 7 bases, leaving 6 bases of the junction unmatched. Germline loops: CDR1 MNHEY, CDR2 SVGEGT. CDR3 in amino acids: CASIRGTSGNYEQYF. Here the CDR3 DNA reads TGTGCCAGCATTCGGGGGACTAGCGGGAACTACGAGCAGTACTTC.

This clonotype has just a few counts. The chain joins TRBV28 to TRBJ2-3, with TRBD2 identical over 7 bases. Germline CDR1 reads MDHEN; CDR2 reads SYDVKM. With V trimmed by 5 bases and J by 8 bases, 10 bases remained unmatched. The CDR3 is made up of 14 amino acids. This CDR3 reads CASSPGLVSRTQYF. The CDR3 DNA reads as TGTGCCAGCAGTCCCGGACTAGTTTCACGTACGCAGTATTTT. Combining the CDR3 with reference TRBV28 and TRBJ2-3 gives the whole variable domain DVKVTQSSRYLVKRTGEKVFLECVQDMDHENMFWYRQDPGLGLRLIYFSYDVKMKEKGDIPEGYSVSREKKERFSLILESASTNQTSMYLCASSPGLVSRTQYFGPGTRLTVL.

The chain has TRBV7-2 and TRBJ2-2, with TRBD1 matching 7 bases. The CDR3 has 17 residues. V lost 3 bases, J lost 6 bases, and 13 bases stayed unmatched. Germline values: CDR1 SGHTA, CDR2 FQGNSA. The CDR3 sequence is CASSFPGQRLLSGELFF. The CDR3 bases are TGTGCCAGCAGCTTCCCGGGACAGAGGCTTCTGTCCGGGGAGCTGTTTTTT.

This clonotype occurred many times. This chain connects TRBV20-1 to TRBJ2-2; TRBD2 aligns across 8 bases. The germline V gene encodes CDR1 DFQATT and CDR2 SNEGSKA (reference sequence). The CDR3 spans 15 residues. V shed 3 bases and J 7 bases; nucleotides not matched to a gene: 10. In nucleotides, the CDR3 is TGCAGTGCTAGGAGGGGACTAGAACTCGGCGGGGAGCTGTTTTTT. It specifies CSARRGLELGGELFF.

Ten or more counts support this clonotype. The rearrangement links TRBV18 to TRBJ2-7; D ambiguous. V lost 3 bases and J 6 bases, leaving 9 bases between the germline ends. The CDR3 loop spans 12 amino acids. Germline assignment: CDR1 KGHSH and CDR2 LQKENI. CDR3 loop: CASSPGLLEQYF. The CDR3 DNA reads as TGTGCCAGCTCACCCGGGCTACTCGAGCAGTACTTC.

This clonotype showed up just a few times. The genes are TRBV18 and TRBJ2-7, with TRBD2 matching over 16 bases. The DNA end lines up better with TRBJ2-1; the J call may be wrong. The germline gives CDR1 KGHSH, CDR2 LQKENI. The CDR3 covers 16 residues. CDR3 residues: CASSQGTSGRAYEQFF. The DNA of the CDR3 is TGTGCCAGCTCACAGGGGACTAGCGGGAGGGCCTACGAGCAGTTCTTC.